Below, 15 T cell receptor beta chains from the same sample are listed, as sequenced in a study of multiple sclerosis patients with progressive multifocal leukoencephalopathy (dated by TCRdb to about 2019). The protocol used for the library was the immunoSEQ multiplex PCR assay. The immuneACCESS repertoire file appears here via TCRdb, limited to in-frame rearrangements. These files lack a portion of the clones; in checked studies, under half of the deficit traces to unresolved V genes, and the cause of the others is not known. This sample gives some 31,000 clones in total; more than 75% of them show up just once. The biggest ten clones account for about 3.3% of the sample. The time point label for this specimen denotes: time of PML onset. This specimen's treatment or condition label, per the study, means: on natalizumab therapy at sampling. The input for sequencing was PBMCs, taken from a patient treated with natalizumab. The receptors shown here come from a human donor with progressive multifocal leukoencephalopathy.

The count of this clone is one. Here the CDR3 DNA reads TGTGCCAGCAGCTCTAGCGGAGGGGTTGGGAATGAGCAGTTCTTC. Protein: CASSSSGGVGNEQFF. This chain joins TRBV5-4 and TRBJ2-1, with 7 bases fitting TRBD2. Germline assignment: CDR1 SGHNT and CDR2 YYREEE (reference sequence). The junction had 10 bases not matched to a gene; V was cut back by 3 bases and J by 7 bases. The CDR3 contains 15 residues.

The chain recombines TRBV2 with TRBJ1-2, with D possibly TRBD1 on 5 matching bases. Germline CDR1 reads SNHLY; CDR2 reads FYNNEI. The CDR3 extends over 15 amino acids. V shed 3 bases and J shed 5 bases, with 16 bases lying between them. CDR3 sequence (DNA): TGTGCCAGCAGTGAGGAGACAGCTTCTCCTTATGGCTACACCTTC. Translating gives CASSEETASPYGYTF.

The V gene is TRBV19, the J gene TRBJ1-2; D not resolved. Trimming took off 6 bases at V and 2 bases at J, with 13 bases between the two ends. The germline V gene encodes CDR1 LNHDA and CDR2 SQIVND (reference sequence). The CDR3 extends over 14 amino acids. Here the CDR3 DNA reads TGTGCCAGTAGCCGAGAGGATTCCAACTATGGCTACACCTTC. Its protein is CASSREDSNYGYTF.

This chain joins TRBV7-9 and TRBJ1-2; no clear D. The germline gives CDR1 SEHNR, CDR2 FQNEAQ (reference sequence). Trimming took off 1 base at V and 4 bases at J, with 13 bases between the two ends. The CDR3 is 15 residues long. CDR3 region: CASSLGGNTVYGYTF. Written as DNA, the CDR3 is TGTGCCAGCAGCTTAGGTGGGAATACGGTCTATGGCTACACCTTC.

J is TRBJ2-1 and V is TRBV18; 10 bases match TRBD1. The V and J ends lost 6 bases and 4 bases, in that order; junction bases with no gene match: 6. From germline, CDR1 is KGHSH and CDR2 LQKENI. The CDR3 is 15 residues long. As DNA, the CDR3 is TGTGCCAGCTCCCCTGGGACAGGGGCTTACAATGAGCAGTTCTTC. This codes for CASSPGTGAYNEQFF.

The CDR3, as DNA: TGTGCCAGTAGTGCCTTCAGGGGCCGCACAATAGGCTACGAGCAGTACTTC. Protein product: CASSAFRGRTIGYEQYF. V usage is TRBV19 and J usage is TRBJ2-7; maybe TRBD1 (6 bases). In germline, CDR1 is LNHDA, CDR2 SQIVND (reference sequence). The CDR3 totals 17 residues. Trimming removed 5 bases from V and 3 bases from J, with 23 bases in between.

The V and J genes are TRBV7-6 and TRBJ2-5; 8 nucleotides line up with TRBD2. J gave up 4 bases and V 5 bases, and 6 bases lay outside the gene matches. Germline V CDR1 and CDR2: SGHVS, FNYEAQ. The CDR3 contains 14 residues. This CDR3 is CASSAYSGTETQYF. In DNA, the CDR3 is TGTGCCAGCAGCGCCTATAGCGGGACAGAGACCCAGTACTTC.

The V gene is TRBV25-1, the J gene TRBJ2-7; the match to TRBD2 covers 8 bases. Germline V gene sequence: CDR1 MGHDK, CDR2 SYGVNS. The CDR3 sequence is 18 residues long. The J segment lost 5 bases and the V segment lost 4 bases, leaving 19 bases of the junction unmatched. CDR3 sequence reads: CASSAADGGGTARDEQYF. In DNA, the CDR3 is TGTGCCAGCAGTGCCGCCGACGGGGGGGGCACCGCTCGGGACGAGCAGTACTTC.

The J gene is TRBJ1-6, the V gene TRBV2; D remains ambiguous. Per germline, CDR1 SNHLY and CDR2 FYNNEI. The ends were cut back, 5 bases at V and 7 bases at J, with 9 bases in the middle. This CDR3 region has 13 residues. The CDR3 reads CASSSYANSPLHF. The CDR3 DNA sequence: TGTGCCAGCAGTTCCTACGCGAATTCACCCCTCCACTTT. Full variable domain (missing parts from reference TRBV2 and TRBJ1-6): EPEVTQTPSHQVTQMGQEVILRCVPISNHLYFYWYRQILGQKVEFLVSFYNNEISEKSEIFDDQFSVERPDGSNFTLKIRSTKLEDSAMYFCASSSYANSPLHFGNGTRLTVT.

The CDR3 DNA reads as TGCGCCAGCAGCTTGGGACAGGGAGGGATTCGAGGCTACACCTTC. Translated: CASSLGQGGIRGYTF. The J gene is TRBJ1-2, the V gene TRBV5-1, with 7 bases that match TRBD1. The CDR3 contains 15 residues. Germline V gene sequence: CDR1 SGHRS, CDR2 YFSETQ. The V gene end was trimmed by 0 bases and the J gene end by 8 bases; junction bases not matched to a gene: 10.

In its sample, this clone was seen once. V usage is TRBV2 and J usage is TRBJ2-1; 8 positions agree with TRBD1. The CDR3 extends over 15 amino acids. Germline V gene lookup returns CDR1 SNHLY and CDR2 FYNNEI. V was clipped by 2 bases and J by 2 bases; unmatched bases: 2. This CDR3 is CASSELQGAYNEQFF. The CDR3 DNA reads TGTGCCAGCAGTGAATTACAGGGGGCCTACAATGAGCAGTTCTTC. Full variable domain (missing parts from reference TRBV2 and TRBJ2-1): EPEVTQTPSHQVTQMGQEVILRCVPISNHLYFYWYRQILGQKVEFLVSFYNNEISEKSEIFDDQFSVERPDGSNFTLKIRSTKLEDSAMYFCASSELQGAYNEQFFGPGTRLTVL.

The CDR3 DNA sequence: TGCGCCAGCAGCTTGCGGGAGGGTACGGCTGGAAACACCATATATTTT. Translation: CASSLREGTAGNTIYF. The V gene is TRBV5-1, the J gene TRBJ1-3; D remains ambiguous. Trimming took off 1 base at V and 2 bases at J, with 13 bases between the two ends. Germline assignment: CDR1 SGHRS and CDR2 YFSETQ. The length of the CDR3 is 16 residues. The variable domain in full, completed from reference TRBV5-1 and TRBJ1-3, reads KAGVTQTPRYLIKTRGQQVTLSCSPISGHRSVSWYQQTPGQGLQFLFEYFSETQRNKGNFPGRFSGRQFSNSRSEMNVSTLELGDSALYLCASSLREGTAGNTIYFGEGSWLTVV.

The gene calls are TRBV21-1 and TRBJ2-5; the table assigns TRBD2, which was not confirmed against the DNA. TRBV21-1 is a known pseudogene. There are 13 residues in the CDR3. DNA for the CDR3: TGTGCCAGCAGCAACGGGAGAGAGGAGACCCAGTACTTC. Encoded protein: CASSNGREETQYF.

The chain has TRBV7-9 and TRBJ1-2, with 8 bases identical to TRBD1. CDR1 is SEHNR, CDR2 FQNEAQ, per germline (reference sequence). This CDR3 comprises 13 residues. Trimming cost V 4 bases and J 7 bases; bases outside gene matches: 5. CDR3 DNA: TGTGCCAGCAGCTCATCAGGGGGCACTGGCTACACCTTC. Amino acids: CASSSSGGTGYTF.

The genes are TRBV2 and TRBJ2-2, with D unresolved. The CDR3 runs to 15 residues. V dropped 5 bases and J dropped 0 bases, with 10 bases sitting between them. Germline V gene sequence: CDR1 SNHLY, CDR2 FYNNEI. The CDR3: CASSWTASNTGELFF. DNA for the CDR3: TGTGCCAGCAGTTGGACGGCCTCGAACACCGGGGAGCTGTTTTTT.